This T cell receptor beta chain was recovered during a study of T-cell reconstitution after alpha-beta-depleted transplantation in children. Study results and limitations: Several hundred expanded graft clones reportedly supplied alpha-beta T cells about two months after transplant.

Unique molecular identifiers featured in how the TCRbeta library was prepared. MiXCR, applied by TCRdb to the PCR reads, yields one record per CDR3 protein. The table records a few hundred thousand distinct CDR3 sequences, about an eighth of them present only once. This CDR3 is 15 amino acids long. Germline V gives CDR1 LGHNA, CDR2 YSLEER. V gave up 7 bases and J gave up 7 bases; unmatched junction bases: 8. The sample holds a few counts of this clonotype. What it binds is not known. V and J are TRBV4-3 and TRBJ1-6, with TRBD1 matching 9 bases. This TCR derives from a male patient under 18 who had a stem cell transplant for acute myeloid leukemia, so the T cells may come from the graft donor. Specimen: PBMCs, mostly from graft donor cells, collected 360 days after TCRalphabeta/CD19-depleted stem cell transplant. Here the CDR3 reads CASTRTGVSNSPLHF. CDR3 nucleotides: TGCGCCAGCACCCGGACAGGGGTCTCAAATTCACCCCTCCACTTT.